The source of this TCR beta chain is a study of shared clonotypes between healthy human individuals. Methods used by the authors: There were no quality scores in the junction-only immunoSEQ sequences, so filtering differed. Produced via immunoSEQ multiplex PCR; TCRdb's table is partial and in-frame only. The V and J calls and clone size were taken over from that table, and D and trimming were inferred from the DNA. The profile shows some 2,000,000 clones, less than 95% of them singletons. CD45RO negativity and positive selection for CCR7 defined naive CD8 cells, a population that excluded terminally differentiated effector memory CD45RA+ cells. Deletions cut 2 bases from V and 7 bases from J, with 6 bases between. This CDR3 region has 12 residues. Per germline, CDR1 SGHTA and CDR2 FQGTGA.

The V call is TRBV7-3, the J call TRBJ2-1; D is ambiguous. The receptor comes from a young man in good health. The specimen was naive CD8+ T cells sorted from blood. CDR3 loop: CASSLEGNEQFF. The DNA of the CDR3 is TGTGCCAGCAGCTTAGAAGGGAATGAGCAGTTCTTC.